The following is a T cell receptor beta chain sequence with its context. This record belongs to a study of blood T cells in healthy people across ages. Primed by a sample-barcoded 5' primer and a J-beta primer mix, a second PCR proceeded for roughly 7 to 11 cycles. One entry per CDR3 protein results from TCRdb running MiXCR on the 5' RACE reads. The sample has approximately 790,000 distinct CDR3 sequences, under 80% seen once. The specimen was blood. This receptor was identified in a man aged 25 to 40 in good health.

For the CDR3, the DNA is TGTGCCAGCGGAGGGACAGGGGCGTACAAAAACATTCAGTACTTC. Protein: CASGGTGAYKNIQYF. V gene TRBV28 combines with J gene TRBJ2-5, with 10 bases matching TRBD1. The end of the DNA aligns better with TRBJ2-4, so the J call may be wrong. Germline V gene sequence: CDR1 MDHEN, CDR2 SYDVKM. The CDR3 loop spans 15 amino acids.